The clone carrying this TCR beta chain occurred a few times. This CDR3 comprises 15 residues. The germline gives CDR1 MNHNS, CDR2 SASEGT. The V gene lost 6 bases and the J gene lost 4 bases, with 19 bases spanning the gap. The data belong to a study of T-cell reconstitution after alpha-beta-depleted transplantation in children. Preparation of the TCRbeta library was carried out with unique molecular identifiers. MiXCR, applied by TCRdb to the PCR reads, yields one record per CDR3 protein. The sample holds some 520,000 distinct CDR3 sequences, around a third seen once. Sequenced material: PBMCs from the stem cell graft donor, taken from the stem cell graft. The genes are TRBV6-1 and TRBJ2-7; D possibly matches TRBD1 or TRBD2 (5 bases each). The clonotype comes from a human donor who donated a stem cell graft to a child with aplastic anemia. CDR3 amino acids: CASRDEPGPLYEQYF. The CDR3 DNA is TGTGCCAGCAGGGATGAACCGGGGCCTCTTTACGAGCAGTACTTC.